Listed below are T cell receptor beta chains from one sample, sequenced in a study of neurological immune-mediated disorders. TCRdb used MiXCR to reprocess the 5' RACE reads, holding one entry per CDR3 protein. Of fewer than 90,000 distinct CDR3 sequences in the sample, roughly 10% are singletons; the top ten hold 9.6%. Sequencing was done on a sample of PBMCs. The receptors here all came from a man aged 25 to 40 in good health. CDR3s include the opening cysteine and the closing phenylalanine or tryptophan. A D gene is named only where the DNA matches it firmly. Clone size is given for some rows only: seen once, a few or many times, or a class if the clone is expanded.

clone size	J gene	V gene	D gene	CDR3 protein	CDR3 DNA
many	TRBJ2-7	TRBV5-1	NA	CASSLSQTYEQYF	TGCGCCAGCAGCTTGTCACAGACCTACGAGCAGTACTTC
many	TRBJ2-7	TRBV20-1	TRBD2	CSVVIGEREGRPYEQYF	TGCAGTGTAGTTATCGGGGAACGGGAGGGCCGTCCCTACGAGCAGTACTTC
many	TRBJ2-1	TRBV20-1	TRBD2	CSARDRPAGVYYNEQFF	TGCAGTGCTAGAGATCGGCCGGCGGGAGTTTACTACAATGAGCAGTTCTTC
many	TRBJ2-4	TRBV28	NA	CASSFVDSVAKNIQYF	TGTGCCAGCAGTTTTGTGGACTCAGTAGCCAAAAACATTCAGTACTTC
NA	TRBJ2-5	TRBV3-1	TRBD2	CASSQYRTSGSETQYF	TGTGCCAGCAGCCAGTATCGGACTAGCGGGAGTGAGACCCAGTACTTC
many	TRBJ2-2	TRBV20-1	NA	CSARDLRDSFTGELFF	TGCAGTGCTAGAGATCTTAGGGACTCATTTACCGGGGAGCTGTTTTTT
NA	TRBJ1-6	TRBV27	NA	CASSLLGEGGWDSPLHF	TGTGCCAGCAGTCTTCTAGGAGAGGGTGGCTGGGATTCACCCCTCCACTTT
many	TRBJ2-7	TRBV6-2/TRBV6-3	NA	CASSLLPYEQYF	TGTGCCAGCAGTCTACTCCCCTACGAGCAGTACTTC
NA	TRBJ1-1	TRBV5-1	TRBD1	CASSPDRGHTEAFF	TGCGCCAGCAGCCCTGACAGGGGGCACACTGAAGCTTTCTTT
many	TRBJ2-3	TRBV5-1	TRBD1	CASSVTGALTDTQYF	TGCGCCAGCAGCGTGACAGGGGCGTTAACAGATACGCAGTATTTT
many	TRBJ2-1	TRBV20-1	TRBD2	CSAQGLAGGPGNEQFF	TGCAGTGCGCAGGGACTAGCGGGAGGCCCCGGGAATGAGCAGTTCTTC
many	TRBJ2-3	TRBV25-1	NA	CASSATTGVPTDTQYF	TGTGCCAGCAGTGCTACTACAGGAGTGCCCACAGATACGCAGTATTTT
NA	TRBJ2-7	TRBV10-3	TRBD2	CAINQAGVTYEQYF	TGTGCCATCAACCAAGCGGGAGTAACCTACGAGCAGTACTTC
NA	TRBJ2-1	TRBV5-1	NA	CASSLGTGPSSYNEQFF	TGCGCCAGCAGCTTAGGTACTGGCCCTAGCTCCTACAATGAGCAGTTCTTC
NA	TRBJ1-1	TRBV5-1	NA	CASSSNSGGGVNTEAFF	TGCGCCAGCAGCTCAAACTCCGGCGGGGGGGTGAACACTGAAGCTTTCTTT
NA	TRBJ1-1	TRBV7-2	NA	CASSVELTAQAFF	TGTGCCAGCAGCGTAGAACTGACAGCTCAGGCTTTCTTT
many	TRBJ2-7	TRBV5-1	NA	CASSVGELYEQYF	TGCGCCAGCAGCGTGGGGGAGCTTTACGAGCAGTACTTC
many	TRBJ2-4	TRBV7-2	TRBD2	CASSSTGTSVTLAKNIQYF	TGTGCCAGCAGCTCCACCGGGACTAGCGTCACTTTAGCCAAAAACATTCAGTACTTC
many	TRBJ2-2	TRBV24-1	NA	CATRREGPTGELFF	TGTGCCACACGACGCGAGGGCCCGACCGGGGAGCTGTTTTTT
many	TRBJ1-4	TRBV20-1	NA	CSARGGTNEKLFF	TGCAGTGCTAGGGGTGGTACTAATGAAAAACTGTTTTTT